What follows are 3 T cell receptor beta chains derived from one specimen sequenced in a study of identical twins. TCRdb redid the calling of the 5' RACE reads with MiXCR, one entry per CDR3 protein. The sample includes about 530,000 distinct CDR3 sequences, 20% to 25% seen only once; the top ten take approximately 0.49%. These sequences were also reported in another study, on yellow fever vaccine responses in identical twins.

Input material: CD4+ T cells sorted from blood. The receptor source for this set is a young woman in good health.

The CDR3: CASSLATSGGADTQYF. CDR3 DNA: TGTGCCAGCAGTTTAGCGACTAGCGGGGGGGCAGATACGCAGTATTTT. The J gene is TRBJ2-3, the V gene TRBV12-3 or TRBV12-4; 14 positions agree with TRBD2. The CDR3 runs 16 residues. The ends lost 0 bases at V and 4 bases at J; junction bases unmatched: 0.

V and J are TRBV20-1 and TRBJ2-1; possibly TRBD2 for D (5 bases). Germline lookup yields CDR1 DFQATT and CDR2 SNEGSKA (reference sequence). The CDR3 runs 13 residues. Trimming left V 5 bases short and J 12 bases short, with 20 bases between. This CDR3 is CSARLYGSRGQFF. The CDR3 bases are TGCAGTGCTCGCCTCTATGGCAGTCGGGGGCAGTTCTTC.

Concerning this clonotype itself: No conserved phenylalanine or tryptophan is present at the end of the CDR3, so a read error is the likely explanation. The chain recombines TRBV10-3 with TRBJ2-3, with a weak D call TRBD1 (5 bases). The V end lost 10 bases, the J end lost 2 bases, and 16 bases lay between the germline ends. Germline V gene lookup returns CDR1 ENHRY and CDR2 SYGVKD. The CDR3 runs 14 residues. Written as DNA, the CDR3 is TGTGCCACCCGGCCGACAGTTATCACAGATACGCAGTATTAT. It translates to CATRPTVITDTQYY.